The entry below gives a single TCR beta chain sequence along with its context. What it recognizes is unknown. Different DNA sequences within this sample yield the same CDR3. The data stem from a study of shared clonotypes between healthy human individuals. It was across several immunoSEQ plates that each subset's genomic DNA was evenly split. TCRdb's copy holds only in-frame clones and misses some; the assay was immunoSEQ multiplex PCR. Of 950,000 to 1,100,000 clones listed, approximately 80% are singletons. HIV-negative, healthy adults without recent acute infections or vaccinations were the donors. General study points: Estimated richness was generally greater in naive than memory subsets.

The CDR3 loop spans 14 amino acids. The V gene end was trimmed by 3 bases and the J gene end by 5 bases; junction bases not matched to a gene: 3. Germline assignment: CDR1 SGHRS and CDR2 YFSETQ. The receptor comes from a man aged 18 to 29 in good health. Some clones in this sample may be carry-over from other donors' samples. Sequenced sample: memory CD4+ T cells from PBMCs. The subset: CD45RA-negative fraction. The chain recombines TRBV5-1 with TRBJ1-5, with 9 bases aligning to TRBD1. For the CDR3, the DNA is TGCGCCAGCAGCTCGGGACAGGGCGATCAGCCCCAGCATTTT. Residues: CASSSGQGDQPQHF.